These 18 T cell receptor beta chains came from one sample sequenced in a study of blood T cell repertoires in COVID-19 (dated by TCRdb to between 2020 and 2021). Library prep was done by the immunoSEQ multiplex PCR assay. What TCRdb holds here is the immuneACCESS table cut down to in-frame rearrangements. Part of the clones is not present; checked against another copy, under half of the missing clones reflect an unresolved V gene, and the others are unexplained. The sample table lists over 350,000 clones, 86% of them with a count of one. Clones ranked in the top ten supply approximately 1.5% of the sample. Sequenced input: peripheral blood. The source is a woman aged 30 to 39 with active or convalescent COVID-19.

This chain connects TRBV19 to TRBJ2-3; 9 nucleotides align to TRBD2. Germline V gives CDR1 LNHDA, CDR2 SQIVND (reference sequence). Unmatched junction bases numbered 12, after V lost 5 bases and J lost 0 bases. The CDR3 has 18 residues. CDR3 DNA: TGTGCCAGTAGTGAGGTTCGGCTAGCGGGATATAGCACAGATACGCAGTATTTT. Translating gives CASSEVRLAGYSTDTQYF.

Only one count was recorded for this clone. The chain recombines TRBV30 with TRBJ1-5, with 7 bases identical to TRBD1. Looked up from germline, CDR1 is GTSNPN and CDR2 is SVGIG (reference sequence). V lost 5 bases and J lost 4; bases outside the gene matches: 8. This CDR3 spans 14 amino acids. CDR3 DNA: TGTGCCTGGGGAACAGGGGTCCGAAATCAGCCCCAGCATTTT. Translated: CAWGTGVRNQPQHF.

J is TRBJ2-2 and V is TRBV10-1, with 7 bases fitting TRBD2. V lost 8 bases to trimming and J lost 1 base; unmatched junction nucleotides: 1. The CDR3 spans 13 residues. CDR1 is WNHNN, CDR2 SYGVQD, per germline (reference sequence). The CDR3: CASRGRNTGELFF. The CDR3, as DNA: TGCGCCAGCCGCGGGAGGAACACCGGGGAGCTGTTTTTT.

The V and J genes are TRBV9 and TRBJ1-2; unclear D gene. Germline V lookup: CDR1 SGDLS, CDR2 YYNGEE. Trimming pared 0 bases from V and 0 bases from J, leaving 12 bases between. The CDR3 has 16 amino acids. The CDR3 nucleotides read TGTGCCAGCAGCGTAGATTGGGCAGACACTAACTATGGCTACACCTTC. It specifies CASSVDWADTNYGYTF.

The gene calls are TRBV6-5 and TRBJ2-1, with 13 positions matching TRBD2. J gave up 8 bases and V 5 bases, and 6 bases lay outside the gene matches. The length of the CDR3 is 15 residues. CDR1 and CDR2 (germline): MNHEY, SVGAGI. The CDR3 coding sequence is TGTGCCAGCAGTCCACTAGCGGGAGGGACATATGAGCAGTTCTTC. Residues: CASSPLAGGTYEQFF.

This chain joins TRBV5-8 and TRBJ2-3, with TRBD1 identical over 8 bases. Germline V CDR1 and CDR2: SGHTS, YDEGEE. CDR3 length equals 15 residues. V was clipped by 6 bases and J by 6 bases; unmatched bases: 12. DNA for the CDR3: TGTGCCAGCACCCTTGAGACAGGGGTGCGGGATACGCAGTATTTT. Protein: CASTLETGVRDTQYF.

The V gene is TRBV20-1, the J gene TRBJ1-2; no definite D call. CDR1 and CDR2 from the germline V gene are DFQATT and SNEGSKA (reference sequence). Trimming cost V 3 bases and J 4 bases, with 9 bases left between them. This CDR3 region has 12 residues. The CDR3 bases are TGCAGTGCTAGTGACGGAGGCTATGGCTACACCTTC. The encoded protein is CSASDGGYGYTF.

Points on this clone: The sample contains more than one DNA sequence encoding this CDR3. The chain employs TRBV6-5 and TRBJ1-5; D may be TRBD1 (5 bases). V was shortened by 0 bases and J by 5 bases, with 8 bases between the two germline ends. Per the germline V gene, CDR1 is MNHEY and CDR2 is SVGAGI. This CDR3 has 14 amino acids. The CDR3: CASSYSWGDQPQHF. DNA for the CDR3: TGTGCCAGCAGTTACTCGTGGGGGGATCAGCCCCAGCATTTT.

CDR3: CASRRDLGTEAFF. CDR3 sequence (DNA): TGTGCCAGCAGGCGGGACCTGGGGACTGAAGCTTTCTTT. The rearrangement uses TRBV6-5 and TRBJ1-1; possibly TRBD1 for D (5 bases). Per the germline V gene, CDR1 is MNHEY and CDR2 is SVGAGI. The germline V and J ends were trimmed by 6 bases and 5 bases, with 13 bases remaining between them. The CDR3 runs to 13 residues.

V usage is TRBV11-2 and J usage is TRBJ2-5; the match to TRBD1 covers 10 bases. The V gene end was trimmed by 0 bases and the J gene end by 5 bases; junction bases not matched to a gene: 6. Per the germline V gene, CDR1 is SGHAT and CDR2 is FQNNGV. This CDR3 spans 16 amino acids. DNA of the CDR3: TGTGCCAGCAGCTTAGAGGGGGGACAGGGGTGGGAGACCCAGTACTTC. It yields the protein CASSLEGGQGWETQYF.

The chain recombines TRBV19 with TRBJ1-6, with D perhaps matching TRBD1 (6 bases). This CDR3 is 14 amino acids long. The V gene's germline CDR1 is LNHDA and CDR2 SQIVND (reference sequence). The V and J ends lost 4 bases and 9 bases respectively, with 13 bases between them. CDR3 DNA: TGTGCCAGTAGTACCCCTCTGGGGGCTTCACCCCTCCACTTT. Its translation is CASSTPLGASPLHF.

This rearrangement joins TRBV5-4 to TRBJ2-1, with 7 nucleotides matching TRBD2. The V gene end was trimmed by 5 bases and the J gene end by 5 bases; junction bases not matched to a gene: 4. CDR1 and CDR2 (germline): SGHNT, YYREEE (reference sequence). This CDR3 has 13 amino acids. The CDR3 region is CASSAGLDNEQFF. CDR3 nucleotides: TGTGCCAGCAGTGCCGGACTAGACAATGAGCAGTTCTTC.

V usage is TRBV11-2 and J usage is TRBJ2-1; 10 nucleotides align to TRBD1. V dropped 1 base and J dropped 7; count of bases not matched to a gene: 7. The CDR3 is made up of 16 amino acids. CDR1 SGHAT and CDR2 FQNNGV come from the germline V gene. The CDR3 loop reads CASSLVAGQGMNEQFF. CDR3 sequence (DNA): TGTGCCAGCAGCTTAGTCGCGGGACAGGGGATGAATGAGCAGTTCTTC.

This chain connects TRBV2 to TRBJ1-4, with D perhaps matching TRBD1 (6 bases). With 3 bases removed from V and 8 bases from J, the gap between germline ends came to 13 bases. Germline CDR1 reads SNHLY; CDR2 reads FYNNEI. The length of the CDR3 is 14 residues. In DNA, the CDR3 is TGTGCCAGCAGTGACGGACAGAGAGTCGAAAAACTGTTTTTT. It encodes CASSDGQRVEKLFF.

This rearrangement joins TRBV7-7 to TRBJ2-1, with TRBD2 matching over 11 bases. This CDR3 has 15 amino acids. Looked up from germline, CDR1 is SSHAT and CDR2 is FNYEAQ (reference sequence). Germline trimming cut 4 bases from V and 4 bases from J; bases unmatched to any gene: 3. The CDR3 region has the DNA TGTGCCAGCAGCTCCGGGACTAGCGGATACAATGAGCAGTTCTTC. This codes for CASSSGTSGYNEQFF.

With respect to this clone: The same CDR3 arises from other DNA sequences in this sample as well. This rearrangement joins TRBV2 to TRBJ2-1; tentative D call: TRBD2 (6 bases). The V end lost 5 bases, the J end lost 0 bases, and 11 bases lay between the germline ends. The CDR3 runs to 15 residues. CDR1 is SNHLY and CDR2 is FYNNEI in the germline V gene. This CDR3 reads CASSILASSYNEQFF. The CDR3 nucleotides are TGTGCCAGCAGTATACTAGCCAGCTCCTACAATGAGCAGTTCTTC.

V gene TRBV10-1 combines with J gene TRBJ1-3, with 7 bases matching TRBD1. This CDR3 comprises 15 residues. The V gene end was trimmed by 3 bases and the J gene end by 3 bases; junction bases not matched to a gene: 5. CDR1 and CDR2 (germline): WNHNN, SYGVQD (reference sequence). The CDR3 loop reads CASSDTRTGGNTIYF. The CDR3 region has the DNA TGCGCCAGCAGTGATACCAGGACAGGTGGAAACACCATATATTTT.

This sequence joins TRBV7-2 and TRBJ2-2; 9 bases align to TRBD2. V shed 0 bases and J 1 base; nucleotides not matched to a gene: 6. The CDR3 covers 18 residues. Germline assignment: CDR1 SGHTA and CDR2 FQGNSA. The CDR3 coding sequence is TGTGCCAGCAGCTTAGCGCTCCTACTAGCGGGGAACACCGGGGAGCTGTTTTTT. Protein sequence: CASSLALLLAGNTGELFF.